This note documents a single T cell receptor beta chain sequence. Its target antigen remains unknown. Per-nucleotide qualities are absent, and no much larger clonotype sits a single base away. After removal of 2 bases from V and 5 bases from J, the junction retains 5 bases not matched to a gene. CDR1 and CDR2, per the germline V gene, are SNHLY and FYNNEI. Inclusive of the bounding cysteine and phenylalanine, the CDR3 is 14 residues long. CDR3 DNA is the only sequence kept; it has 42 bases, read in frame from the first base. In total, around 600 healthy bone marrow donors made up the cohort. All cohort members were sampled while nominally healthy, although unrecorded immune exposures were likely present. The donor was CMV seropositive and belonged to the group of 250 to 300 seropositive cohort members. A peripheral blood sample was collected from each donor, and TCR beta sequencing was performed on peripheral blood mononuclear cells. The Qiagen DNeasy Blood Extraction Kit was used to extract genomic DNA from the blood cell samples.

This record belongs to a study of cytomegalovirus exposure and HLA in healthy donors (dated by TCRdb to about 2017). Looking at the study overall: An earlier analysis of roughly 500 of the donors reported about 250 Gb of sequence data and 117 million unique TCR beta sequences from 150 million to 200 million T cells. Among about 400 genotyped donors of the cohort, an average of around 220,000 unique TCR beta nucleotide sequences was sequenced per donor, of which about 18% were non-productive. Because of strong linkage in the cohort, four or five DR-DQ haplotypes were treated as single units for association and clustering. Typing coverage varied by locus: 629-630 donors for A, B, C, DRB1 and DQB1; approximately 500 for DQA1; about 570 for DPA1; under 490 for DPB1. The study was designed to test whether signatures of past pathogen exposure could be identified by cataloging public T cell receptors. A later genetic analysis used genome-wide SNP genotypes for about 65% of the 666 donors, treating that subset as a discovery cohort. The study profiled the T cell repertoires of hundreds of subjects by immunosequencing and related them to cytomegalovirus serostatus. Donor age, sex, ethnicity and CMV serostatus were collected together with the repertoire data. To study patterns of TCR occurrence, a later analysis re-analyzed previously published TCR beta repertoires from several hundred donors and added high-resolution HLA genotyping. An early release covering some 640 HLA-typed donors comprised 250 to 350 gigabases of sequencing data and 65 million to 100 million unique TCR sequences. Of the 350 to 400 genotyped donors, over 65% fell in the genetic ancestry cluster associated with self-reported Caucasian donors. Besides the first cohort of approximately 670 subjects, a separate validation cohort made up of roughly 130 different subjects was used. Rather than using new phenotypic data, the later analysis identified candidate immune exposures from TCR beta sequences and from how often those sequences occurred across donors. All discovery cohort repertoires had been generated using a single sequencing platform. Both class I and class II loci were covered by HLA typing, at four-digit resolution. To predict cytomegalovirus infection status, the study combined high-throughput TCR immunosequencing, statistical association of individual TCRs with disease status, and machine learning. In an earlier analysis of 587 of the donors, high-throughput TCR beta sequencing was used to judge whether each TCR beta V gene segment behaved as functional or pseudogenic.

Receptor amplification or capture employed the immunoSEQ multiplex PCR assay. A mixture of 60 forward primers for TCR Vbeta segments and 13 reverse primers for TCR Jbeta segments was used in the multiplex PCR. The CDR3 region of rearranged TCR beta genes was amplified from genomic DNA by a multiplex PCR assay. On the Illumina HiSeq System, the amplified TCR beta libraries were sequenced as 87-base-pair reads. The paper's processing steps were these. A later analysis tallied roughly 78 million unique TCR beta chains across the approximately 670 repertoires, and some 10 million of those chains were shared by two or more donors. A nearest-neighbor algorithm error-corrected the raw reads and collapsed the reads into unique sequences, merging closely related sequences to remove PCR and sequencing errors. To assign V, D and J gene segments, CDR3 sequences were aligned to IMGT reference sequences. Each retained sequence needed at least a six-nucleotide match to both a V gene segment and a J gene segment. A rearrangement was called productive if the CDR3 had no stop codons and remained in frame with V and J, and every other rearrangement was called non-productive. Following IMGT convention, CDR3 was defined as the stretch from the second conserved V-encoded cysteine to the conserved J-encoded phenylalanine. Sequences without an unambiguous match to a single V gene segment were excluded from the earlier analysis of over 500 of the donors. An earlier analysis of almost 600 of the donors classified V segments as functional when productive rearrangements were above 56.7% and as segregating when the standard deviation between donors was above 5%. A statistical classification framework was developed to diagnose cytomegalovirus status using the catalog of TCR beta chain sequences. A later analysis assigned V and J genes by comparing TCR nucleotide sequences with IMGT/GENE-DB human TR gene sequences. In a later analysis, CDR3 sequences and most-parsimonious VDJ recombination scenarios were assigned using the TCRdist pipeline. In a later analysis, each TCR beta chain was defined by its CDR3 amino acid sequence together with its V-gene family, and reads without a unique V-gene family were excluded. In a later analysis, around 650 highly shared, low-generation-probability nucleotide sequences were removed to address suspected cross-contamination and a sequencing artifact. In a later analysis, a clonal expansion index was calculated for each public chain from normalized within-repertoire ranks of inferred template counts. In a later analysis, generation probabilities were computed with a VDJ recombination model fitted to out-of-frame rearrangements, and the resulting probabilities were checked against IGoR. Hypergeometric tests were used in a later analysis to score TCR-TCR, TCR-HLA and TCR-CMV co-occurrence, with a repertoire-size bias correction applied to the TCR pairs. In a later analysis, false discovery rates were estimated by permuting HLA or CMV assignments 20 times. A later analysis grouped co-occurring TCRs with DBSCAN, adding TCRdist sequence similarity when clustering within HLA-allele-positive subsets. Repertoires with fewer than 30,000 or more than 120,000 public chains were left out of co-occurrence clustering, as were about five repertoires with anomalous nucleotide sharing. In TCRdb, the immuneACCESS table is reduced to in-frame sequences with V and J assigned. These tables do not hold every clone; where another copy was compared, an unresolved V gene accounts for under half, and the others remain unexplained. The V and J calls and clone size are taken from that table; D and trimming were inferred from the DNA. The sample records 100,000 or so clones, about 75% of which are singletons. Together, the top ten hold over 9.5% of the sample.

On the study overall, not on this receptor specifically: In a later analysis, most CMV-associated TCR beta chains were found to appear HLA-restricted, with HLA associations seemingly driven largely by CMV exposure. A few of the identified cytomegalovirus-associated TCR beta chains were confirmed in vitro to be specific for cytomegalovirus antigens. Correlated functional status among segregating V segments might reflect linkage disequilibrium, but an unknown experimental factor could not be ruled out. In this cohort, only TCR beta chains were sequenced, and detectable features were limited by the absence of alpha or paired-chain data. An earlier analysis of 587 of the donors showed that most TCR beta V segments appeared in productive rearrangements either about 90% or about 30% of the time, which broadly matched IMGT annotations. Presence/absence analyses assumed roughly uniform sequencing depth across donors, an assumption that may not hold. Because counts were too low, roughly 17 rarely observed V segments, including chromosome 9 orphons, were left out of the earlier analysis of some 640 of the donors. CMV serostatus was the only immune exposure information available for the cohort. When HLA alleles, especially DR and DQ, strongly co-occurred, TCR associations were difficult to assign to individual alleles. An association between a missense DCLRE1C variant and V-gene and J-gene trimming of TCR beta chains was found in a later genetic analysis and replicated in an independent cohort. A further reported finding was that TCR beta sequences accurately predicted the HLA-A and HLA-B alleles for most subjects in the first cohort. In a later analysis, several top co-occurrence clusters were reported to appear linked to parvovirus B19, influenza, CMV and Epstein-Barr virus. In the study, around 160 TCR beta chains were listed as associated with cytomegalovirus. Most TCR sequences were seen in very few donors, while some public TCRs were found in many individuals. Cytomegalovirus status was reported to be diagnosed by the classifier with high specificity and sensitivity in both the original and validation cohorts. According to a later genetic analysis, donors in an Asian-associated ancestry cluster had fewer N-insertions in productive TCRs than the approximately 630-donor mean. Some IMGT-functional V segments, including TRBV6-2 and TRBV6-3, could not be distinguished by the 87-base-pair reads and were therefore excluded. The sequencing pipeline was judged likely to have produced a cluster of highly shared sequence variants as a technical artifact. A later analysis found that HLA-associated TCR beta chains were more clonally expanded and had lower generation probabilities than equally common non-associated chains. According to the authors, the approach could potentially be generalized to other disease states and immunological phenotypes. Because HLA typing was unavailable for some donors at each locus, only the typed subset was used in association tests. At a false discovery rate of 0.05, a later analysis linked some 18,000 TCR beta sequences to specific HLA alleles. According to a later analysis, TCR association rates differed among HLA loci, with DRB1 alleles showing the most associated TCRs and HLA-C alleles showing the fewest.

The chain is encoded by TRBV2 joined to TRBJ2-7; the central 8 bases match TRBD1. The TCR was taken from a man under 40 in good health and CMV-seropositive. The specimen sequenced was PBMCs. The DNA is TGTGCCAGCAGTGAATGGACAGGGAGCGACGAGCAGTACTTC. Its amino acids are CASSEWTGSDEQYF.